This T cell receptor (beta chain) was captured in a study of blood T cell repertoires in COVID-19. Study as a whole: Italy, Spain and the United States were the sources of the convalescent and acute COVID-19 samples. T cells, B-cell-depleted T cells, or PBMCs provided the cDNA or gDNA that served as material.

The germline V gene has CDR1 MDHEN and CDR2 SYDVKM. This CDR3 is 15 amino acids long. The V gene lost 2 bases and the J gene lost 2 bases, with 12 bases spanning the gap. Measured with immunoSEQ multiplex PCR; TCRdb has only the in-frame clones, and not every one. The sample consists of under 300,000 clones, roughly 90% of them appearing once. The clonotype comes from a woman in her thirties or forties who had recovered from COVID-19. The V gene is TRBV28, the J gene TRBJ1-2; no clear D. The sequencing input was peripheral blood. CDR3 in DNA: TGTGCCAGCAGTTTAGGTCGGAGCGAAAACTATGGCTACACCTTC. Protein product: CASSLGRSENYGYTF.